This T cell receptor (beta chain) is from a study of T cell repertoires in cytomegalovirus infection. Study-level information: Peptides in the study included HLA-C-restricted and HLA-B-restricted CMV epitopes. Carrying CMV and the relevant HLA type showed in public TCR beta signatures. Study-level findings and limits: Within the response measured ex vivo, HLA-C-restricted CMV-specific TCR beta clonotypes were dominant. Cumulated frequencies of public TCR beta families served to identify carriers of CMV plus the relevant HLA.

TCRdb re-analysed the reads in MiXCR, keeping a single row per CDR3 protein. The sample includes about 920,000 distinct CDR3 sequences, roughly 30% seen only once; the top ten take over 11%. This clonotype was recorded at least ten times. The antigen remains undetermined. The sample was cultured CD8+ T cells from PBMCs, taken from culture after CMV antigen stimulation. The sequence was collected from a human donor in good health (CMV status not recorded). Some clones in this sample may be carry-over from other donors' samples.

The CDR3 protein is CATRDPGQMPLYGYTF. CDR3 nucleotide sequence: TGTGCCACGCGAGATCCGGGACAAATGCCTTTGTATGGCTACACCTTC. The rearrangement joins TRBV7-2 to TRBJ1-2; a weak D match, TRBD1 (6 bases). Trimming took 10 bases from V and 5 from J, leaving 26 bases between them. Germline lookup yields CDR1 SGHTA and CDR2 FQGNSA. This CDR3 has 16 residues.